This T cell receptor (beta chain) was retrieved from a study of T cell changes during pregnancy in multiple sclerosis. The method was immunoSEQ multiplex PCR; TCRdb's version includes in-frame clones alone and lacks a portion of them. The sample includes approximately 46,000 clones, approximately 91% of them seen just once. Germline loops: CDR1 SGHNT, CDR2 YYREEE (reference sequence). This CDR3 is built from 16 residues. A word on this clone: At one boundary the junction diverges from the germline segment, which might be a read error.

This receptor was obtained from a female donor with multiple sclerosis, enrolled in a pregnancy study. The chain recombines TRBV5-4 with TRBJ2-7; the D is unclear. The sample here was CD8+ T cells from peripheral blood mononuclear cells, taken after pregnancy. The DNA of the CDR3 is TGCGCCAGCAGCCAAGTGCTGGGCCAAGTCAGTATCGAGCAGTACTTC. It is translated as CASSQVLGQVSIEQYF.